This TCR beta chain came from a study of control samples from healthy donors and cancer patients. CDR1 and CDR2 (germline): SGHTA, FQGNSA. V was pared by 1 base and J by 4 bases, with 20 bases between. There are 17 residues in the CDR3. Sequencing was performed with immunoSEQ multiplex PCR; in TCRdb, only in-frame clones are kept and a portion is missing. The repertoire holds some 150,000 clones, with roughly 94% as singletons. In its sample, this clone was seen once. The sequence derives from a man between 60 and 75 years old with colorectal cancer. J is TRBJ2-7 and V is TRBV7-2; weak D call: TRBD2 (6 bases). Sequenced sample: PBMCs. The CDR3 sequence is CASSLGLGQGGLYEQYF. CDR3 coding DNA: TGTGCCAGCAGCTTAGGTTTAGGGCAGGGAGGATTGTACGAGCAGTACTTC.